These 28 T cell receptor beta chains share one sample of origin, sequenced in a study of blood T cell repertoires in COVID-19. Sequencing was performed with immunoSEQ multiplex PCR; in TCRdb, only in-frame clones are kept and a portion is missing. This table has about 68,000 clones, about nine tenths appearing once. Sequenced: peripheral blood. These receptors were collected from a young man with acute or convalescent COVID-19.

The V and J genes are TRBV18 and TRBJ2-5; D call uncertain. The V and J ends lost 1 base and 2 bases respectively, with 14 bases between them. The CDR3 runs to 16 residues. In germline, CDR1 is KGHSH, CDR2 LQKENI. The CDR3 sequence is CASSPRSNVLQETQYF. DNA for the CDR3: TGTGCCAGCTCACCACGGAGCAATGTCCTTCAAGAGACCCAGTACTTC.

This clone was counted a single time. J is TRBJ1-4 and V is TRBV7-2; D ambiguous. This CDR3 comprises 14 residues. V was cut by 5 bases and J by 6 bases, with 13 bases left in between. Per germline, CDR1 SGHTA and CDR2 FQGNSA. Here the CDR3 reads CASSPRVGDEKLFF. The CDR3 DNA reads as TGTGCCAGCAGCCCTCGTGTGGGCGATGAAAAACTGTTTTTT.

This clone has only a few counts. The rearrangement links TRBV4-2 to TRBJ2-7, with D possibly being TRBD1 (6 bases). V lost 4 bases, J lost 5 bases, and 12 bases lay in between. In germline, CDR1 is LGHNA, CDR2 YNFKEQ. There are 13 residues in the CDR3. This chain's CDR3 is CASSLGAGDEQYF. As DNA, the CDR3 is TGTGCCAGCAGCCTAGGGGCAGGGGACGAGCAGTACTTC.

V gene TRBV30 combines with J gene TRBJ1-3; 7 bases are a match to TRBD1. Germline CDR1 reads GTSNPN; CDR2 reads SVGIG (reference sequence). After removal of 5 bases from V and 3 bases from J, the junction contained 10 bases not matched to a gene. The CDR3 has 15 amino acids. Here the CDR3 DNA reads TGTGCCTGGGAGAAGGGGGCCAATGTTGGAAACACCATATATTTT. The encoded protein is CAWEKGANVGNTIYF.

The CDR3 here is CASSPQSIKGANEKLFF. The CDR3 coding sequence is TGTGCCAGCTCACCCCAATCGATCAAGGGGGCTAATGAAAAACTGTTTTTT. The rearrangement uses TRBV18 and TRBJ1-4, with a possible D match to TRBD1 (6 bases). The CDR3 contains 17 residues. With 3 bases removed from V and 3 bases from J, the gap between germline ends came to 17 bases. Germline V gene sequence: CDR1 KGHSH, CDR2 LQKENI.

The V call is TRBV24-1, the J call TRBJ2-1; 9 nucleotides line up with TRBD2. The CDR3 loop spans 15 amino acids. CDR1 and CDR2 (germline): KGHDR, SFDVKD. V trimming: 4 bases; J trimming: 7 bases; junction bases outside the gene matches: 7. In nucleotides, the CDR3 is TGTGCCACCAGTGAATTTAGCGGGAGTTATAATGAGCAGTTCTTC. It encodes CATSEFSGSYNEQFF.

The chain carries TRBV30 and TRBJ1-4, with a weak D call TRBD1 (5 bases). The V gene lost 1 base and the J gene lost 4 bases, with 10 bases spanning the gap. The CDR3 is 14 residues long. CDR1 GTSNPN and CDR2 SVGIG come from the germline V gene (reference sequence). Written as DNA, the CDR3 is TGTGCCTGGAGTGCCGGGGGAAATAATGAAAAACTGTTTTTT. Translating gives CAWSAGGNNEKLFF.

V usage is TRBV18 and J usage is TRBJ2-1, with D perhaps matching TRBD2 (6 bases). Trimming removed 0 bases at V and 6 bases at J, with 9 bases between. Germline values: CDR1 KGHSH, CDR2 LQKENI. The CDR3 has 14 amino acids. CDR3 DNA sequence: TGTGCCAGCTCACCACCGACTAGAAGCAATGAGCAGTTCTTC. Its translation: CASSPPTRSNEQFF.

This CDR3 is CASSNKRDPDTQYF. CDR3 in DNA: TGTGCCAGCAGCAACAAGCGGGACCCAGATACGCAGTATTTT. V and J are TRBV5-4 and TRBJ2-3, with 7 positions matching TRBD2. The CDR3 spans 14 residues. Germline values: CDR1 SGHNT, CDR2 YYREEE (reference sequence). After removal of 4 bases from V and 4 bases from J, the junction contained 6 bases not matched to a gene.

This clone was seen a single time. V is TRBV24-1 and J is TRBJ2-3, with D perhaps TRBD2 (6 bases). The CDR3 runs to 15 residues. Germline V lookup: CDR1 KGHDR, CDR2 SFDVKD. Trimming removed 0 bases at V and 2 bases at J, with 8 bases between. The CDR3 sequence: CATSDLWRDTDTQYF. The CDR3 DNA reads TGTGCCACCAGTGATTTGTGGCGGGACACAGATACGCAGTATTTT.

V is TRBV6-5 and J is TRBJ1-1; 8 positions match TRBD1. The CDR3 spans 15 residues. Trimming cost V 6 bases and J 5 bases; bases outside gene matches: 11. CDR1 and CDR2 from the germline V gene are MNHEY and SVGAGI. The CDR3 reads CASSSWTGRETEAFF. As DNA, the CDR3 is TGTGCCAGCAGCTCGTGGACAGGGAGGGAGACTGAAGCTTTCTTT.

This chain connects TRBV29-1 to TRBJ1-1; TRBD1 agrees at 10 bases. V shed 8 bases and J 7 bases; nucleotides not matched to a gene: 34. The CDR3 runs 21 residues. CDR1 is SQVTM, CDR2 ANQGSEA, per germline. DNA of the CDR3: TGCAGCCTCGATGCGCGGCGTGGAGTGATGGGGACAGGGGATGAACTTAGTGAAGCTTTCTTT. It codes for CSLDARRGVMGTGDELSEAFF.

V is TRBV19 and J is TRBJ2-7; 9 bases map to TRBD2. The germline CDR1 and CDR2 sequences are LNHDA and SQIVND (reference sequence). Unmatched junction bases numbered 11, after V lost 5 bases and J lost 9 bases. The CDR3 sequence is 14 residues long. The CDR3 here is CASSPGTSFNLQYF. The DNA for the CDR3 is TGTGCCAGTAGTCCCGGGACTAGCTTCAACTTGCAGTACTTC.

The rearrangement links TRBV6-4 to TRBJ1-5, with TRBD1 identical over 8 bases. CDR3 length: 14 amino acids. Germline V gene data show CDR1 as MRHNA and CDR2 as SNTAGT. J was trimmed by 2 bases and V by 6 bases; bases with no gene match: 3. The DNA of the CDR3 is TGTGCCAGCAGCCCGGGACAGGGCAATCAGCCCCAGCATTTT. This encodes CASSPGQGNQPQHF.

V and J are TRBV5-4 and TRBJ1-4; 11 nucleotides align to TRBD1. The CDR3 loop spans 15 amino acids. The V gene's germline CDR1 is SGHNT and CDR2 YYREEE (reference sequence). V was pared by 4 bases and J by 2 bases, with 1 base of the junction left unmatched. For the CDR3, the DNA is TGTGCCAGCAGCCGGACAGGGGGCACTAATGAAAAACTGTTTTTT. It yields the protein CASSRTGGTNEKLFF.

Here the CDR3 DNA reads TGTGCCAGCAGCTTAGATCCGGGGTCAGGGGCCGGGGAGCTGTTTTTT. Translation gives CASSLDPGSGAGELFF. The chain has TRBV11-2 and TRBJ2-2; tentatively, D is TRBD1 (6 bases). Trimming left V 0 bases short and J 6 bases short, with 14 bases between. This CDR3 is 16 amino acids long. Germline CDR1 and CDR2: SGHAT and FQNNGV.

V is TRBV2 and J is TRBJ2-2, with D maybe TRBD2 (6 bases). V was trimmed by 6 bases and J by 5 bases, leaving 19 bases between them. CDR1 is SNHLY, CDR2 FYNNEI, per germline. The CDR3 runs to 16 residues. For the CDR3, the DNA is TGTGCCAGCAGCCAGCGGAGGGGAGAGGGTACCGGGGAGCTGTTTTTT. It yields the protein CASSQRRGEGTGELFF. The full variable domain, completed using reference TRBV2 and TRBJ2-2, is EPEVTQTPSHQVTQMGQEVILRCVPISNHLYFYWYRQILGQKVEFLVSFYNNEISEKSEIFDDQFSVERPDGSNFTLKIRSTKLEDSAMYFCASSQRRGEGTGELFFGEGSRLTVL.

This chain uses TRBV29-1 with TRBJ2-3; D is undetermined. The CDR3 runs 13 residues. V dropped 1 base and J dropped 2 bases, with 7 bases sitting between them. Germline V gene lookup returns CDR1 SQVTM and CDR2 ANQGSEA. The CDR3 DNA reads TGCAGCGTTGAAGTTAGAACCACAGATACGCAGTATTTT. It yields the protein CSVEVRTTDTQYF.

The gene calls are TRBV10-2 and TRBJ2-5, with 13 bases lining up with TRBD2. The ends lost 5 bases at V and 2 bases at J; junction bases unmatched: 11. The CDR3 loop spans 18 amino acids. The V gene's germline CDR1 is WSHSY and CDR2 SAAADI. The CDR3 sequence: CASSPGLAGESGQETQYF. CDR3 sequence (DNA): TGCGCCAGCAGTCCTGGACTAGCGGGAGAAAGTGGGCAAGAGACCCAGTACTTC.

The chain couples TRBV7-2 to TRBJ2-5; tentative D call: TRBD2 (7 bases). V lost 3 bases and J lost 3, with 23 bases in between. Per the germline V gene, CDR1 is SGHTA and CDR2 is FQGNSA. CDR3 length equals 18 residues. CDR3 nucleotides: TGTGCCAGCAGCTTCCCGACTAGCTCGAGGGGGGTGAAAGAGACCCAGTACTTC. It codes for CASSFPTSSRGVKETQYF.

This clone was seen more than once but under ten times. The gene calls are TRBV28 and TRBJ1-5; 11 positions match TRBD1. The junction had 14 bases not matched to a gene; V was cut back by 5 bases and J by 5 bases. Looked up from germline, CDR1 is MDHEN and CDR2 is SYDVKM. The CDR3 has 18 amino acids. In DNA form, the CDR3 reads TGTGCCAGCAGTCCCGGGACAGGGGGGTTTCTGGGGGATCAGCCCCAGCATTTT. Translated, it gives CASSPGTGGFLGDQPQHF.

The chain links TRBV19 to TRBJ2-2, with D possibly being TRBD2 (5 bases). Germline CDR1 and CDR2: LNHDA and SQIVND (reference sequence). V was cut by 5 bases and J by 5 bases, with 15 bases left in between. The CDR3 covers 15 residues. The CDR3 is CASSSGGPGTGELFF. As DNA, the CDR3 is TGTGCCAGTAGTTCAGGAGGACCGGGAACCGGGGAGCTGTTTTTT.

The V and J genes are TRBV28 and TRBJ2-7, with 9 nucleotides matching TRBD2. CDR3 size: 15 residues. The V segment lost 6 bases and the J segment 1 base; nucleotides outside the gene matches: 7. The germline V gene has CDR1 MDHEN and CDR2 SYDVKM. This chain's CDR3 is CASRAGGAASYEQYF. CDR3 coding DNA: TGTGCCAGCAGGGCGGGAGGGGCAGCTTCCTACGAGCAGTACTTC.

This chain links TRBV19 with TRBJ2-5; no clear D. Trimming removed 3 bases from V and 4 bases from J, with 9 bases in between. This CDR3 has 13 amino acids. Germline V gives CDR1 LNHDA, CDR2 SQIVND (reference sequence). As DNA, the CDR3 is TGTGCCAGTAGTATCGGCAGGCGAGAGACCCAGTACTTC. This sequence encodes CASSIGRRETQYF. Full variable domain (outside the CDR3, taken from reference TRBV19 and TRBJ2-5): DGGITQSPKYLFRKEGQNVTLSCEQNLNHDAMYWYRQDPGQGLRLIYYSQIVNDFQKGDIAEGYSVSREKKESFPLTVTSAQKNPTAFYLCASSIGRRETQYFGPGTRLLVL.

This clone has just one count. J is TRBJ2-5 and V is TRBV7-3; a possible D gene is TRBD2 (6 bases). Germline V gives CDR1 SGHTA, CDR2 FQGTGA. CDR3 size: 14 residues. V was shortened by 2 bases and J by 5 bases, with 12 bases between the two germline ends. CDR3 loop: CASSLAGPGETQYF. CDR3 nucleotides: TGTGCCAGCAGCTTAGCGGGGCCCGGTGAGACCCAGTACTTC.

The chain carries TRBV6-1 and TRBJ1-5, with a tentative D call TRBD1 (5 bases). This CDR3 is 16 amino acids long. Trimming stripped 0 bases from V and 5 bases from J, with 14 bases between. Germline V gene sequence: CDR1 MNHNS, CDR2 SASEGT. CDR3 loop: CASSEASQGWYQPQHF. The DNA of the CDR3 is TGTGCCAGCAGTGAAGCGAGCCAGGGCTGGTATCAGCCCCAGCATTTT.

The chain joins TRBV5-1 to TRBJ2-7; D is possibly TRBD1 (6 bases). The CDR3 has 15 amino acids. CDR1 is SGHRS, CDR2 YFSETQ, per germline. V was trimmed by 0 bases and J by 4 bases, leaving 14 bases between them. CDR3 coding DNA: TGCGCCAGCAGCTTGGCCCCGGGACACTCTTACGAGCAGTACTTC. This gives the protein CASSLAPGHSYEQYF. Using reference TRBV5-1 and TRBJ2-7 for the parts outside the CDR3, the full variable domain is KAGVTQTPRYLIKTRGQQVTLSCSPISGHRSVSWYQQTPGQGLQFLFEYFSETQRNKGNFPGRFSGRQFSNSRSEMNVSTLELGDSALYLCASSLAPGHSYEQYFGPGTRLTVT.

The rearrangement links TRBV4-1 to TRBJ1-4; unclear D gene. CDR1 is MGHRA and CDR2 is YSYEKL in the germline V gene. Trimming removed 2 bases from V and 4 bases from J, with 11 bases in between. CDR3 length: 15 residues. CDR3 bases: TGCGCCAGCAGCCAAAGGTCCGGGTATAATGAAAAACTGTTTTTT. Translated: CASSQRSGYNEKLFF.